These 21 T cell receptor beta chains were all obtained from the same sample, sequenced in a study of control samples from healthy donors and cancer patients (dated by TCRdb to 2019 to 2021). The library was built by means of the immunoSEQ multiplex PCR assay. TCRdb limited this immuneACCESS table to in-frame rearrangements with V and J called. A share of clones is missing; checked studies link under half to unresolved V genes, and the rest is unexplained. In all, the sample holds 90,000 to 100,000 clones, and more than 75% of those were seen once. Jointly, the top ten make up roughly 2% of the sample. Sequencing was carried out using blood. The receptors shown here come from a man aged 55 to 69 in good health.

The chain joins TRBV28 to TRBJ1-2, with D unresolved. Germline V CDR1 and CDR2: MDHEN, SYDVKM. This CDR3 comprises 12 residues. Trimming took off 1 base at V and 3 bases at J, with 3 bases between the two ends. In nucleotides, the CDR3 is TGTGCCAGCAGTTTATCCGACTATGGCTACACCTTC. The encoded protein is CASSLSDYGYTF.

The rearrangement joins TRBV19 to TRBJ2-7, with a weak D call TRBD1 (6 bases). This CDR3 spans 14 amino acids. V gave up 11 bases and J gave up 2 bases, with 19 bases separating them. Germline lookup yields CDR1 LNHDA and CDR2 SQIVND (reference sequence). Here the CDR3 reads CAVGRGAWPYEQYF. The CDR3 region has the DNA TGTGCCGTGGGCAGGGGCGCTTGGCCCTACGAGCAGTACTTC. The variable domain in full, completed from reference TRBV19 and TRBJ2-7, reads DGGITQSPKYLFRKEGQNVTLSCEQNLNHDAMYWYRQDPGQGLRLIYYSQIVNDFQKGDIAEGYSVSREKKESFPLTVTSAQKNPTAFYLCAVGRGAWPYEQYFGPGTRLTVT.

The J gene is TRBJ2-7, the V gene TRBV6-6; 9 bases line up with TRBD1. V shed 2 bases, J shed 3 bases, and the junction held 5 bases outside the gene matches. Germline CDR1 and CDR2: MNHNY and SVGAGI (reference sequence). The CDR3 runs 15 residues. The DNA of the CDR3 is TGTGCCAGCAGTTACGGAGGACAGGGGTACTACGAGCAGTACTTC. This codes for CASSYGGQGYYEQYF.

CDR3 region: CASSLRGQPNTGELFF. In nucleotides, the CDR3 is TGTGCCAGCAGCTTAAGGGGACAGCCGAACACCGGGGAGCTGTTTTTT. The chain recombines TRBV5-6 with TRBJ2-2; 7 bases line up with TRBD1. This CDR3 comprises 16 residues. V dropped 2 bases and J dropped 0; count of bases not matched to a gene: 4. The germline CDR1 and CDR2 sequences are SGHDT and YYEEEE.

The chain links TRBV7-3 to TRBJ2-2; D call uncertain. Germline CDR1 reads SGHTA; CDR2 reads FQGTGA. The V and J ends lost 2 bases and 6 bases respectively, with 10 bases between them. CDR3 size: 14 residues. The CDR3 DNA reads TGTGCCAGCAGCTTAGACATCGGAGCCGGGGAGCTGTTTTTT. It yields the protein CASSLDIGAGELFF.

The chain joins TRBV4-1 to TRBJ1-2; D uncertain. Deletions cut 1 base from V and 5 bases from J, with 8 bases between. CDR1 is MGHRA, CDR2 YSYEKL, per germline. The CDR3 loop spans 13 amino acids. This chain's CDR3 is CASSQVKGYGYTF. CDR3 sequence (DNA): TGCGCCAGCAGCCAAGTGAAGGGATATGGCTACACCTTC.

This chain links TRBV18 with TRBJ2-7, with D tentatively TRBD2 (5 bases). The CDR3 loop spans 14 amino acids. V lost 3 bases and J 2 bases, leaving 11 bases between the germline ends. Germline loops: CDR1 KGHSH, CDR2 LQKENI. CDR3 in amino acids: CASSPFGDTYEQYF. The CDR3, as DNA: TGTGCCAGCTCACCTTTCGGGGATACCTACGAGCAGTACTTC.

CDR3 region: CASTWTDNTGELFF. As DNA, the CDR3 is TGTGCCAGCACCTGGACAGACAACACCGGGGAGCTGTTTTTT. The chain couples TRBV6-5 to TRBJ2-2, with TRBD1 as a possible D gene (6 bases). Trimming cost V 7 bases and J 2 bases, with 11 bases left between them. Germline loops: CDR1 MNHEY, CDR2 SVGAGI. There are 14 residues in the CDR3.

The V and J genes are TRBV5-4 and TRBJ1-4; D is possibly TRBD1 (6 bases). Germline V gene sequence: CDR1 SGHNT, CDR2 YYREEE (reference sequence). The CDR3 runs to 17 residues. V was cut by 3 bases and J by 8 bases, with 23 bases left in between. Here the CDR3 reads CASSSPQGTGFGEKLFF. The CDR3 DNA is TGTGCCAGCAGCTCACCCCAGGGGACTGGGTTTGGAGAAAAACTGTTTTTT.

The genes are TRBV19 and TRBJ1-5; the D gene is possibly TRBD1 (5 bases). The CDR3 is 14 residues long. CDR1 and CDR2 from the germline V gene are LNHDA and SQIVND (reference sequence). V was cut by 6 bases and J by 3 bases, with 12 bases left in between. DNA for the CDR3: TGTGCCAGTAGGCGCAGGGATTCCAATCAGCCCCAGCATTTT. The encoded protein is CASRRRDSNQPQHF.

The chain recombines TRBV3-1 (or the pseudogene TRBV3-2) with TRBJ2-6, with D possibly TRBD1 on 6 matching bases. The V gene's germline CDR1 is LGHDT and CDR2 YNNKEL (reference sequence). The CDR3 has 15 residues. V lost 4 bases to trimming and J lost 7 bases, with 14 bases between them. The CDR3 nucleotides read TGTGCCAGCAGCCCGGACAGCAAGGCAGCCAACGTCCTGACTTTC. Encoded protein: CASSPDSKAANVLTF.

The chain joins TRBV27 to TRBJ2-7; the match to TRBD2 covers 10 bases. This CDR3 has 18 residues. J was trimmed by 4 bases and V by 0 bases; bases with no gene match: 12. Germline V CDR1 and CDR2: MNHEY, SMNVEV (reference sequence). This chain's CDR3 is CASSLSSLLAGEVYEQYF. CDR3 bases: TGTGCCAGCAGTTTATCGAGCCTCCTAGCGGGGGAGGTATACGAGCAGTACTTC.

The chain joins TRBV11-2 to TRBJ2-2, with 7 bases lining up with TRBD1. CDR1 is SGHAT and CDR2 is FQNNGV in the germline V gene. The CDR3 is made up of 15 amino acids. Germline trimming cut 5 bases from V and 6 bases from J; bases unmatched to any gene: 9. The CDR3 loop reads CASSITQGWAGELFF. As DNA, the CDR3 is TGTGCCAGCAGCATCACACAGGGGTGGGCCGGGGAGCTGTTTTTT.

The chain carries TRBV5-6 and TRBJ2-1, with TRBD2 matching over 7 bases. This CDR3 is 16 amino acids long. After removal of 0 bases from V and 2 bases from J, the junction contained 5 bases not matched to a gene. Germline V gene lookup returns CDR1 SGHDT and CDR2 YYEEEE. In DNA form, the CDR3 reads TGTGCCAGCAGCTTGGCTTCGGGACTACCCTACAATGAGCAGTTCTTC. Its protein product is CASSLASGLPYNEQFF.

The V and J genes are TRBV5-1 and TRBJ1-1; D is ambiguous. The CDR3 length is 14 residues. Trimming shortened V by 0 bases and J by 2 bases, and 8 bases separated the two germline ends. The V gene's germline CDR1 is SGHRS and CDR2 YFSETQ. For the CDR3, the DNA is TGCGCCAGCAGCTTGGAGCGAATTAACACTGAAGCTTTCTTT. Protein sequence: CASSLERINTEAFF.

This sequence joins TRBV4-2 and TRBJ1-2, with D possibly matching TRBD1 (5 bases). Trimming removed 1 base from V and 3 bases from J, with 21 bases in between. Germline V lookup: CDR1 LGHNA, CDR2 YNFKEQ. This CDR3 contains 18 residues. Here the CDR3 reads CASSQASGSLKGDYGYTF. The CDR3 bases are TGTGCCAGCAGCCAAGCCTCCGGGTCTCTCAAAGGGGACTATGGCTACACCTTC.

This chain uses TRBV7-3 with TRBJ2-3, with 7 bases matching TRBD2. Germline V gives CDR1 SGHTA, CDR2 FQGTGA. This CDR3 has 15 amino acids. Unmatched junction bases numbered 5, after V lost 5 bases and J lost 0 bases. This CDR3 reads CASSPGLSSTDTQYF. Here the CDR3 DNA reads TGTGCCAGCAGCCCGGGACTATCTAGCACAGATACGCAGTATTTT. Full variable domain (outside the CDR3, taken from reference TRBV7-3 and TRBJ2-3): GAGVSQTPSNKVTEKGKYVELRCDPISGHTALYWYRQSLGQGPEFLIYFQGTGAADDSGLPNDRFFAVRPEGSVSTLKIQRTERGDSAVYLCASSPGLSSTDTQYFGPGTRLTVL.

This chain connects TRBV19 to TRBJ1-2, with D perhaps TRBD1 (5 bases). The CDR3 covers 13 residues. Per germline, CDR1 LNHDA and CDR2 SQIVND (reference sequence). V was shortened by 5 bases and J by 8 bases, with 15 bases between the two germline ends. The CDR3, as DNA: TGTGCCAGTAGTTCTACGGGGCGCGAGGGCTACACCTTC. The encoded protein is CASSSTGREGYTF.

The rearrangement uses TRBV5-6 and TRBJ2-5, with 7 bases lining up with TRBD2. Germline values: CDR1 SGHDT, CDR2 YYEEEE. Trimming took 1 base from V and 4 from J; bases not matched to a gene: 10. The CDR3 totals 16 residues. The CDR3 nucleotides are TGTGCCAGCAGCTTGATCCGGCCTAGGGAGGGAGAGACCCAGTACTTC. This codes for CASSLIRPREGETQYF.

The V gene is TRBV4-2, the J gene TRBJ1-3; perhaps TRBD1 as D (5 bases). Germline V gives CDR1 LGHNA, CDR2 YNFKEQ. V lost 0 bases, J lost 2 bases, and 14 bases lay in between. The CDR3 sequence is 17 residues long. In nucleotides, the CDR3 is TGTGCCAGCAGCCAAGATCGGGGGAGCGTAGCTGGAAACACCATATATTTT. Protein sequence: CASSQDRGSVAGNTIYF.

This clone was observed once. The chain uses TRBV7-9 and TRBJ2-5, with D hard to call. The germline gives CDR1 SEHNR, CDR2 FQNEAQ (reference sequence). This CDR3 comprises 15 residues. V lost 5 bases and J lost 5, with 18 bases in between. The CDR3 protein is CASSRAQGSGETQYF. CDR3 DNA: TGTGCCAGCAGCCGCGCACAAGGATCCGGGGAGACCCAGTACTTC.